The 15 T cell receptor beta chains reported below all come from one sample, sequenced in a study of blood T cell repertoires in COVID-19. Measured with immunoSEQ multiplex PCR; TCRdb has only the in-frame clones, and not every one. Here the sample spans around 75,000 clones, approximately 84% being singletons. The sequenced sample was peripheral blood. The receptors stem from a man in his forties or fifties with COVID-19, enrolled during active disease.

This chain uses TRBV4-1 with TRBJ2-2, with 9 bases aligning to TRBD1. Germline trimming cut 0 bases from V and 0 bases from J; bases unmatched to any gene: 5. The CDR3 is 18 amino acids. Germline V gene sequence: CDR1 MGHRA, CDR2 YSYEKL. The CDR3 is CASSQDPGQGTNTGELFF. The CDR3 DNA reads TGCGCCAGCAGCCAAGATCCGGGACAGGGCACGAACACCGGGGAGCTGTTTTTT.

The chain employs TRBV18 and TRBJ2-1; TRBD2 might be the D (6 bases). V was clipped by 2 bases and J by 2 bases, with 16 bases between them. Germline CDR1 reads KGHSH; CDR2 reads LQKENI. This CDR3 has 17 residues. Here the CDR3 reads CASSPYEGGATYNEQFF. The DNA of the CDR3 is TGTGCCAGCTCACCATATGAAGGCGGGGCTACCTACAATGAGCAGTTCTTC.

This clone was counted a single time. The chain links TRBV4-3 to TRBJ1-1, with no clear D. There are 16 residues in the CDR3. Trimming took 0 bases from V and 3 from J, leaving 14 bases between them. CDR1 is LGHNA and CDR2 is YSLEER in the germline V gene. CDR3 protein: CASSQDLGRWDTEAFF. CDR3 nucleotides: TGCGCCAGCAGCCAAGATTTGGGCAGGTGGGACACTGAAGCTTTCTTT.

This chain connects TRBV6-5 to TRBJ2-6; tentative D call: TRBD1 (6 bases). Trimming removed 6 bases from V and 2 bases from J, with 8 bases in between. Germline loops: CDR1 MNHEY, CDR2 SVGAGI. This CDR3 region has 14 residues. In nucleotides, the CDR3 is TGTGCCAGCAGAAGGACAGCTGGGGCCAACGTCCTGACTTTC. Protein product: CASRRTAGANVLTF.

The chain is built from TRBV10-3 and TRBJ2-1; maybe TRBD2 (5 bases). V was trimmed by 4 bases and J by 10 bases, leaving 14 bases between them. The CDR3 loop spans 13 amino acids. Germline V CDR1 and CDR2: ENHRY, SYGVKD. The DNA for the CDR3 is TGTGCCATCAGTGGGTTACCCGAGGGAGAGCAGTTCTTC. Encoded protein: CAISGLPEGEQFF.

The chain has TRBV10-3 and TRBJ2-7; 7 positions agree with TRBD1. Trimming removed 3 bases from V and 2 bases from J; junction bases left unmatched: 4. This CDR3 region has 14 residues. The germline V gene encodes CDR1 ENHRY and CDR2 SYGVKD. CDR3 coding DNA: TGTGCCATCAGTGAAGGTCAGGGGGCCTACGAGCAGTACTTC. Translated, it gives CAISEGQGAYEQYF.

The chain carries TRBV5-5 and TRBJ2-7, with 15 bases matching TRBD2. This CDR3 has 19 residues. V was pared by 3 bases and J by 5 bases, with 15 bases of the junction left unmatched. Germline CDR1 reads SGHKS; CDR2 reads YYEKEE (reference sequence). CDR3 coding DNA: TGTGCCAGCAGCTCCCGAGGACTAGCGGGGGGGCCGAATTTCCACGAGCAGTACTTC. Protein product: CASSSRGLAGGPNFHEQYF.

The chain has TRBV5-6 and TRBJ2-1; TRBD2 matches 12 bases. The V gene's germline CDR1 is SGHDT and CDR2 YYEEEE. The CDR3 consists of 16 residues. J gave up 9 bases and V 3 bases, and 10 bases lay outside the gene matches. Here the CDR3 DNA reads TGTGCCAGCAGCTACTCCCCTAGCGGGGGGGCGGCTGAGCAGTTCTTC. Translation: CASSYSPSGGAAEQFF.

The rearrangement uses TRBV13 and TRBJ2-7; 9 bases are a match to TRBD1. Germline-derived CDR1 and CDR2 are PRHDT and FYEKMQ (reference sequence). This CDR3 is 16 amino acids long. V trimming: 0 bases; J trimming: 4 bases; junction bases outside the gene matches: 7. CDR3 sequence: CASSLGLGTGSYEQYF. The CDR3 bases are TGTGCCAGCAGCTTAGGCCTCGGGACAGGGTCTTACGAGCAGTACTTC.

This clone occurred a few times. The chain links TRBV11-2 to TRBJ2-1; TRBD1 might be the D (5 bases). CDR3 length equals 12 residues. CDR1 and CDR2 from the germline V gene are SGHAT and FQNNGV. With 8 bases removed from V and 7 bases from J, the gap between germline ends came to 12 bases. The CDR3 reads CASRTTENEQFF. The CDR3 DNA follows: TGTGCCAGCCGGACAACTGAAAATGAGCAGTTCTTC. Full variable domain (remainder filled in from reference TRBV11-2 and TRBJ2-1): EAGVAQSPRYKIIEKRQSVAFWCNPISGHATLYWYQQILGQGPKLLIQFQNNGVVDDSQLPKDRFSAERLKGVDSTLKIQPAKLEDSAVYLCASRTTENEQFFGPGTRLTVL.

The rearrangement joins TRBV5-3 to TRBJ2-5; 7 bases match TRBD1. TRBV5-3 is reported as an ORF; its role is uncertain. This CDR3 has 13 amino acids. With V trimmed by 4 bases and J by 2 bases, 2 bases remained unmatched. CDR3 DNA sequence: TGTGCCAGAAGCAGGGGACAGCAAGAGACCCAGTACTTC. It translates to CARSRGQQETQYF.

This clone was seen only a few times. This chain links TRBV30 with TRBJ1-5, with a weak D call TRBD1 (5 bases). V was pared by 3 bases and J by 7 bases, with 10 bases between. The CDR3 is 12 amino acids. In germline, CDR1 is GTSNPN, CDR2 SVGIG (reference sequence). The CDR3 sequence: CAWSREGQPQHF. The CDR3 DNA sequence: TGTGCCTGGAGCAGGGAAGGACAGCCCCAGCATTTT.

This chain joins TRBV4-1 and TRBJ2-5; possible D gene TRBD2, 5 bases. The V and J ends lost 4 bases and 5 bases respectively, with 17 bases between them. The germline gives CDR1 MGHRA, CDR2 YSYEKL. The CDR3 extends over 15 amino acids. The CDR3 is CASSPLASLVETQYF. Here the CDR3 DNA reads TGCGCCAGCAGCCCTCTGGCTAGCTTGGTGGAGACCCAGTACTTC.

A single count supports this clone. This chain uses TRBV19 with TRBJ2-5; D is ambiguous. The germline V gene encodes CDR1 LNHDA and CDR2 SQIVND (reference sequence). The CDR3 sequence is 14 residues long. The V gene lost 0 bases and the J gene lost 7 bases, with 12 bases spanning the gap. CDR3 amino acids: CASSIDRGVGTQYF. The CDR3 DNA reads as TGTGCCAGTAGTATAGACCGCGGTGTGGGGACCCAGTACTTC. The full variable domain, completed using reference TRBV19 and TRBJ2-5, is DGGITQSPKYLFRKEGQNVTLSCEQNLNHDAMYWYRQDPGQGLRLIYYSQIVNDFQKGDIAEGYSVSREKKESFPLTVTSAQKNPTAFYLCASSIDRGVGTQYFGPGTRLLVL.

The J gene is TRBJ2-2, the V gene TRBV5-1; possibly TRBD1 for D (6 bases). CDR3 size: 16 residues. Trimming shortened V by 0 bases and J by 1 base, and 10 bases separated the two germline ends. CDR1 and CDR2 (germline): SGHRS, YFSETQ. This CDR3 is CASSLDAGVNTGELFF. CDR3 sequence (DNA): TGCGCCAGCAGCTTGGATGCAGGGGTGAACACCGGGGAGCTGTTTTTT.